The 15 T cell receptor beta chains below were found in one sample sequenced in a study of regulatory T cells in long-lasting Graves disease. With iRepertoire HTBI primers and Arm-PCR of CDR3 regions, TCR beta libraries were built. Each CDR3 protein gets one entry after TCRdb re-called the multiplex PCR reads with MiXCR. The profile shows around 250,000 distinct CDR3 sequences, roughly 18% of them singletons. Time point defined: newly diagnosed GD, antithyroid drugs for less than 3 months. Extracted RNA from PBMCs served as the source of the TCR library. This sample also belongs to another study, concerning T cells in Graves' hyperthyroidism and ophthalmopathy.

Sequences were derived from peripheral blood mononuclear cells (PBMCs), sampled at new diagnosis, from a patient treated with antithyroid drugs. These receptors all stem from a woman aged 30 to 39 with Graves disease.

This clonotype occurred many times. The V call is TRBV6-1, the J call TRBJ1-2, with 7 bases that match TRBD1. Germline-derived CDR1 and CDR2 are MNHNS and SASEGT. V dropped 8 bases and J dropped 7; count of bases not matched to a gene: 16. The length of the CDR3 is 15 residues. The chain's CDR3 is CASLSRGQRVIGYTF. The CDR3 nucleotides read TGTGCCAGCCTATCCCGGGGACAGAGGGTAATTGGCTACACCTTC.

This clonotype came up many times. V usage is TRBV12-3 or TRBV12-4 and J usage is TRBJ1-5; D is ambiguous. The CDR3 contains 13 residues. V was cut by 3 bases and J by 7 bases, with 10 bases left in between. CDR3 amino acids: CASSLERVQPQHF. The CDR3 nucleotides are TGTGCCAGCAGTTTGGAGAGGGTCCAGCCCCAGCATTTT.

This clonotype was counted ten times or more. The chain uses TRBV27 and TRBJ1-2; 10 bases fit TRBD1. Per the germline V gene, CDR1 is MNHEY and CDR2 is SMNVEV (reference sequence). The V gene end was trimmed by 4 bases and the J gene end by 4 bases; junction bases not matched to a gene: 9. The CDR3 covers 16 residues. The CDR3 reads CASSSKDRGLLYGYTF. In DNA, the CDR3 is TGTGCCAGCAGTTCGAAAGACAGGGGGCTCCTCTATGGCTACACCTTC.

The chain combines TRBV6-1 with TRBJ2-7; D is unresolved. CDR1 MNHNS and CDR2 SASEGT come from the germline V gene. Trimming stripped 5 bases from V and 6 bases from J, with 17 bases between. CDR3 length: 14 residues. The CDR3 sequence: CASSPSHLGPEQYF. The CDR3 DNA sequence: TGTGCCAGCAGTCCGAGTCACCTTGGACCCGAGCAGTACTTC.

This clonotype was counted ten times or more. CDR3 bases: TGTGCCAGCAGCTTATATCAGGCTAGCCCGGGCAATGAGCAGTTCTTC. Encoded protein: CASSLYQASPGNEQFF. The chain recombines TRBV7-2 with TRBJ2-1; TRBD2 might be the D (5 bases). The CDR3 length is 16 residues. Germline V gene sequence: CDR1 SGHTA, CDR2 FQGNSA. V was trimmed by 2 bases and J by 6 bases, leaving 17 bases between them.

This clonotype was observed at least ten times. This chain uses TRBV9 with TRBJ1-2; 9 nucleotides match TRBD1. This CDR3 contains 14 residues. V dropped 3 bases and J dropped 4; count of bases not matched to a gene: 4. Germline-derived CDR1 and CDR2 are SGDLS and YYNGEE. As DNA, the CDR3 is TGTGCCAGCAGCGCAGGGACAGGGAGCTATGGCTACACCTTC. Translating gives CASSAGTGSYGYTF.

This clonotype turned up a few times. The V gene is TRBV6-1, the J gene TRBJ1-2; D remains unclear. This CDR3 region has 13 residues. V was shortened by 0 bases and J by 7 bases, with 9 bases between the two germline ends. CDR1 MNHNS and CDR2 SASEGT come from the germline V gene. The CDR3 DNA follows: TGTGCCAGCAGTGAAGCCGGTGGTAGTGGCTACACCTTC. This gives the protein CASSEAGGSGYTF.

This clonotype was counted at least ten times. The CDR3 nucleotides are TGTGCCAGCAGCTTAAGGGGGAAGGTCTATGGCTACACCTTC. This encodes CASSLRGKVYGYTF. V gene TRBV7-8 combines with J gene TRBJ1-2; possible D gene TRBD1, 6 bases. CDR1 and CDR2 from the germline V gene are SGHVS and FQNEAQ. V was shortened by 2 bases and J by 4 bases, with 11 bases between the two germline ends. This CDR3 has 14 residues.

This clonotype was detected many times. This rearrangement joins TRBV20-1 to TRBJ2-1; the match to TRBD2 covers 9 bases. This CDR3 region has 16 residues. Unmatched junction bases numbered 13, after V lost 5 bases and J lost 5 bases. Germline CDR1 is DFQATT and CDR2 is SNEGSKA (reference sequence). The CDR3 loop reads CSAERAGGRSDNEQFF. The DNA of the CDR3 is TGCAGTGCTGAGAGAGCGGGGGGCAGGTCAGACAATGAGCAGTTCTTC.

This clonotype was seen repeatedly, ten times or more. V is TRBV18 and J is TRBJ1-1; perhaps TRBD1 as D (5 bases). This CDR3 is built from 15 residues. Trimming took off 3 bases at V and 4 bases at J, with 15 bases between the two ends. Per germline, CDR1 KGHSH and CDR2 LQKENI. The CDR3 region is CASSPPGWTTTEAFF. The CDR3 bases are TGTGCCAGCTCACCCCCAGGGTGGACCACCACTGAAGCTTTCTTT.

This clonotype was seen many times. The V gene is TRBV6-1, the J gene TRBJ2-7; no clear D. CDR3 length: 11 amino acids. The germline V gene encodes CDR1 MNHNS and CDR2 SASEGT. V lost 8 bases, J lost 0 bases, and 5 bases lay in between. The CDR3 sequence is CASGDSYEQYF. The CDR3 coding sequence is TGTGCCAGCGGAGACTCCTACGAGCAGTACTTC.

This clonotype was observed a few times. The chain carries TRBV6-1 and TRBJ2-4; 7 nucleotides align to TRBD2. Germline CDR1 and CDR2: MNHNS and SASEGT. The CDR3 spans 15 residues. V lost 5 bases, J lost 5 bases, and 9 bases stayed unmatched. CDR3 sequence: CASSREGRLENIQYF. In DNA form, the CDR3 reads TGTGCCAGCAGTAGGGAGGGGAGGCTTGAAAACATTCAGTACTTC.

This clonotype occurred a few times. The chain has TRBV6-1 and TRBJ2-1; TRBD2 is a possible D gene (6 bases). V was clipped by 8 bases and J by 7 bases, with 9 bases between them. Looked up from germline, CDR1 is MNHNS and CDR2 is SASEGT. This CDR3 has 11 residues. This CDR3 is CASSSGNEQFF. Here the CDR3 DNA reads TGTGCCAGCTCCAGCGGGAATGAGCAGTTCTTC.

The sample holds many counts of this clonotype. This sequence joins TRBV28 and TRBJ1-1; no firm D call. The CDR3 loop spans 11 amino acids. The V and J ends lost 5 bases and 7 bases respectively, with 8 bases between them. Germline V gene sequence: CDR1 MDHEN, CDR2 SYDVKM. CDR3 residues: CASSEQNEAFF. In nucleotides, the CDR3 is TGTGCCAGCAGTGAACAAAATGAAGCTTTCTTT.

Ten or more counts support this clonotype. CDR3 coding DNA: TGTGCCAGCAAACCGGGCCCGGTCTATGGCTACACCTTC. Translated: CASKPGPVYGYTF. The V gene is TRBV12-3 or TRBV12-4, the J gene TRBJ1-2; D is unclear. CDR3 length: 13 residues. V gave up 7 bases and J gave up 4 bases, with 13 bases separating them.